This T cell receptor (beta chain) was observed in a study of T cells after yellow fever vaccination. Study at large: Low-cell-number fractions were prepared with SMART-Seq v4 Ultra Low Input.

The study's findings and limits: Once the booster was given, most primary-vaccination clones reappeared, at around 96% for CD4 and roughly 86% for CD8. Although most clonotypes did not, a small share appeared in both CD4 and CD8 compartments.

At least ten counts were recorded for this clonotype. The antigen is unknown. The CDR3 consists of 13 residues. The ends were cut back, 0 bases at V and 6 bases at J, with 8 bases in the middle. Per the germline V gene, CDR1 is SEHNR and CDR2 is FQNEAQ (reference sequence). Template switching by 5'RACE produced TCR cDNA, adding a universal primer site and UMIs. TCRdb called the 5' RACE reads again in MiXCR, with one record for every CDR3 protein. The sample holds more than 450,000 distinct CDR3 sequences, around a fifth seen once. V gene TRBV7-9 combines with J gene TRBJ1-2; D is uncertain. Source: PBMCs, taken roughly 20 days after the first yellow fever vaccination. The clonotype comes from a man aged 18 to 30 who received the YFV17D yellow fever vaccine. The CDR3 nucleotides are TGTGCCAGCAGCTTAGCGGATACCGATGGCTACACCTTC. Protein: CASSLADTDGYTF.